The clone carrying this T cell receptor (beta chain) was picked up many times. Its antigen is still unknown. The length of the CDR3 is 14 residues. J was trimmed by 5 bases and V by 5 bases; bases with no gene match: 8. Germline values: CDR1 MNHEY, CDR2 SMNVEV (reference sequence). As the method for making TCR beta libraries, quantitative 5'-RACE with molecular barcodes was used. From the 5' RACE reads, TCRdb called clonotypes with MiXCR, one entry per CDR3 protein. The repertoire holds around 250,000 distinct CDR3 sequences, with 9.5% to 12% as singletons. These data are taken from a study of CD8 T cells in ankylosing spondylitis. Overall study findings and caveats: Characteristic, it appeared, of ankylosing spondylitis blood was a TCR beta motif of eight highly homologous variants. Significantly higher representation of disease-linked clones was reported for matched ankylosing spondylitis synovial fluid. Reactive arthritis synovial fluid and blood were previously reported to contain some motif variants.

This rearrangement joins TRBV27 to TRBJ2-7; 8 bases are shared with TRBD2. Specimen: blood, either unsorted or a sorted T cell fraction (not recorded which). The sequence came from a male donor with ankylosing spondylitis or in good health (not recorded which). The CDR3 DNA sequence: TGTGCCAGCAGTGGCCCGGGGGGGAGCGACGAGCAGTACTTC. Its translation: CASSGPGGSDEQYF.